This record concerns one T cell receptor beta chain sequence. Its antigen is not identified. The data are from a study of beta chain features in type 1 diabetes. Whole-study findings and limits: A moderate, significant TCRB CDR3 shortening appeared in type 1 diabetes across four CD4+ subsets. The naive, central memory and Treg TCRB repertoires looked more alike in patients than they did in healthy donors.

V shed 5 bases and J 3 bases; nucleotides not matched to a gene: 13. This CDR3 spans 18 amino acids. Germline CDR1 reads MDHEN; CDR2 reads SYDVKM. Expressed TCRB transcripts were sequenced after all isolated RNA was converted to cDNA. Produced via immunoSEQ multiplex PCR; TCRdb's table is partial and in-frame only. The sample holds roughly 300,000 clones, roughly an eighth seen once. The clonotype was recovered from a man younger than 45 with type 1 diabetes. The chain links TRBV28 to TRBJ2-1, with 10 nucleotides matching TRBD2. Sequencing was carried out using naive CD4+ T cells from blood. This CDR3 reads CASSPRRASGSRYNEQFF. The CDR3, as DNA: TGTGCCAGCAGTCCACGACGTGCTAGCGGGAGTCGCTACAATGAGCAGTTCTTC.